This paragraph reports one T cell receptor beta chain. What it recognizes is unknown. Primers: 60 Vbeta forward and 13 Jbeta reverse. Here immunoSEQ multiplex PCR was the method, and the copy in TCRdb shows in-frame clones only, minus some. The sample lists about 77,000 clones; 75% to 80% were seen once. This sample is drawn from a study of cytomegalovirus exposure and HLA in healthy donors. Study outcomes and limitations: A prior analysis recorded that most TCR beta V segments were productive about 90% or about 30% of the time.

V gave up 4 bases and J gave up 1 base; unmatched junction bases: 6. The CDR3 loop spans 15 amino acids. Per the germline V gene, CDR1 is SGHNT and CDR2 is YENEEA. Donors had nominal health at sampling but likely had unrecorded immune exposures. This TCR derives from a man aged 40-49 years in good health and CMV-seronegative. The sample comprised PBMCs. The chain has TRBV11-3 and TRBJ1-1, with 7 positions matching TRBD1. Written as DNA, the CDR3 is TGTGCCAGCAGCTCTTCGACAGGGTCGAACACTGAAGCTTTCTTT. Translation: CASSSSTGSNTEAFF.